The 2 T cell receptor beta chains below all came from one sample that was sequenced in a study of regulatory T cells in long-lasting Graves disease. The TCR beta library used iRepertoire HTBI primers with Arm-PCR amplification of CDR3. TCRdb re-derived calls from the multiplex PCR reads in MiXCR, one entry per CDR3 protein. The table lists 400,000 to 500,000 distinct CDR3 sequences, about 17% of them singletons, with about 25% in the top ten. Time point defined: newly diagnosed GD, antithyroid drugs for less than 3 months. The TCR library was made from RNA that had been extracted from PBMCs in TRIzol. These data are also associated with another study on T cells in Graves' hyperthyroidism and ophthalmopathy.

The material sequenced was peripheral blood mononuclear cells (PBMCs), taken at new diagnosis, from a patient treated with antithyroid drugs. The receptors shown here come from a woman in her late teens or twenties with Graves disease.

V usage is TRBV30 and J usage is TRBJ2-2; 8 bases fit TRBD1. The CDR3 spans 14 residues. Trimming at V came to 3 bases and at J to 5 bases, leaving 5 bases not matched to a gene. Germline CDR1 GTSNPN, CDR2 SVGIG (reference sequence). CDR3 nucleotides: TGTGCCTGGAGGAGGACAGGGAGTACCGGGGAGCTGTTTTTT. Translation gives CAWRRTGSTGELFF.

This clonotype was seen at least ten times. V is TRBV3-1 and J is TRBJ1-3, with D perhaps matching TRBD1 (5 bases). The CDR3 sequence is 16 residues long. V was clipped by 0 bases and J by 9 bases, with 18 bases between them. Germline V gene data show CDR1 as LGHDT and CDR2 as YNNKEL (reference sequence). The CDR3: CASSQEAGTLQGTIYF. The CDR3 DNA is TGTGCCAGCAGCCAAGAGGCTGGGACCCTCCAAGGCACCATATATTTT.